The next 26 T cell receptor beta chains were all read from a single sample in a study of T cell repertoires in aging, cancer and after chemotherapy. TCR beta rearrangements were amplified from peripheral blood genomic DNA. A mixed TRB-A/B primer pool amplified rearranged TRB by multiplex touch-down PCR. TCRdb fed the multiplex PCR reads into MiXCR, producing one record per CDR3 protein. The sample includes about 8,300 distinct CDR3 sequences, about 33% of them seen just once. The specimen sequenced was blood. The source is a human donor in good health.

This clonotype was recorded a few times. This chain joins TRBV6-5 and TRBJ1-2; 8 bases are shared with TRBD1. Germline CDR1 reads MNHEY; CDR2 reads SVGAGI. The ends lost 6 bases at V and 6 bases at J; junction bases unmatched: 12. The CDR3 spans 15 residues. As DNA, the CDR3 is TGTGCCAGCAGACGCAAAGGACAGGGTTTGGATGGCTACACCTTC. This gives the protein CASRRKGQGLDGYTF.

The rearrangement uses TRBV5-6 and TRBJ2-3; 8 nucleotides align to TRBD1. Germline V gene lookup returns CDR1 SGHDT and CDR2 YYEEEE. CDR3 length equals 17 residues. Germline trimming cut 4 bases from V and 2 bases from J; bases unmatched to any gene: 12. The CDR3 DNA is TGTGCCAGCAGCAAGCCCGGGGACAGGCGAAACACAGATACGCAGTATTTT. Protein product: CASSKPGDRRNTDTQYF. The whole variable domain, filled in from reference TRBV5-6 and TRBJ2-3, reads DAGVTQSPTHLIKTRGQQVTLRCSPKSGHDTVSWYQQALGQGPQFIFQYYEEEERQRGNFPDRFSGHQFPNYSSELNVNALLLGDSALYLCASSKPGDRRNTDTQYFGPGTRLTVL.

The chain links TRBV5-5 to TRBJ1-2; D remains ambiguous. The CDR3 length is 13 residues. Germline CDR1 is SGHKS and CDR2 is YYEKEE (reference sequence). V shed 0 bases and J shed 4 bases, with 7 bases lying between them. CDR3 amino acids: CASSLDMLYGYTF. The CDR3 DNA sequence: TGTGCCAGCAGCTTGGATATGCTCTATGGCTACACCTTC.

The V gene is TRBV27, the J gene TRBJ1-6, with D unclear. This CDR3 has 16 amino acids. Germline V gene data show CDR1 as MNHEY and CDR2 as SMNVEV (reference sequence). V gave up 3 bases and J gave up 0 bases, with 9 bases separating them. The chain's CDR3 is CASSFGRGSYNSPLHF. CDR3 in DNA: TGTGCCAGCAGTTTCGGTCGGGGCTCCTATAATTCACCCCTCCACTTT.

This clonotype rates as medium-sized (0.01 to 0.1%). The chain links TRBV29-1 to TRBJ2-3, with TRBD2 identical over 13 bases. Germline V gene data show CDR1 as SQVTM and CDR2 as ANQGSEA. J was trimmed by 8 bases and V by 8 bases; bases with no gene match: 13. This CDR3 has 15 amino acids. CDR3 amino acids: CSTGTSGALGGTQYF. The CDR3 nucleotides are TGCAGCACCGGGACTAGCGGGGCCCTGGGGGGTACGCAGTATTTT.

The chain recombines TRBV20-1 with TRBJ2-1; D not resolved. The germline V gene encodes CDR1 DFQATT and CDR2 SNEGSKA (reference sequence). This CDR3 comprises 13 residues. V dropped 0 bases and J dropped 5 bases, with 8 bases sitting between them. The CDR3 DNA reads TGCAGTGCTAGAGATGCACACGACAATGAGCAGTTCTTC. Amino acid sequence: CSARDAHDNEQFF.

This chain joins TRBV6-2 or TRBV6-3 and TRBJ2-7, with 7 nucleotides matching TRBD2. The CDR3 length is 13 residues. After removal of 8 bases from V and 1 base from J, the junction contained 5 bases not matched to a gene. Germline-derived CDR1 and CDR2 are MNHEY and SVGEGT. This CDR3 reads CASWGGLSYEQYF. The CDR3 DNA reads TGTGCCAGCTGGGGAGGGCTTTCCTACGAGCAGTACTTC.

By proportion, this clonotype is medium-sized. The rearrangement uses TRBV30 and TRBJ2-2; TRBD2 matches at 8 bases. The CDR3 runs to 15 residues. Trimming took 4 bases from V and 5 from J; bases not matched to a gene: 9. Germline CDR1 GTSNPN, CDR2 SVGIG (reference sequence). The CDR3 DNA reads TGTGCCTGGAATCGCGGGGGGCATGTTACCGGGGAGCTGTTTTTT. Its translation: CAWNRGGHVTGELFF.

In its sample, this clonotype ranks as medium-sized. The chain carries TRBV19 and TRBJ2-5, with 8 nucleotides matching TRBD1. J was trimmed by 1 base and V by 11 bases; bases with no gene match: 6. Germline V gives CDR1 LNHDA, CDR2 SQIVND (reference sequence). The CDR3 contains 13 residues. CDR3: CAAADRGQETQYF. The CDR3 bases are TGTGCCGCCGCTGACAGGGGCCAAGAGACCCAGTACTTC. The complete variable domain, with remaining parts taken from reference TRBV19 and TRBJ2-5, reads DGGITQSPKYLFRKEGQNVTLSCEQNLNHDAMYWYRQDPGQGLRLIYYSQIVNDFQKGDIAEGYSVSREKKESFPLTVTSAQKNPTAFYLCAAADRGQETQYFGPGTRLLVL.

The V call is TRBV6-1, the J call TRBJ2-1, with TRBD1 matching over 11 bases. The trim removed 5 bases at V and 10 bases at J, leaving 13 bases unmatched. From germline, CDR1 is MNHNS and CDR2 SASEGT. There are 16 residues in the CDR3. The CDR3 loop reads CASSYPGTGGDQEQFF. The CDR3 DNA reads as TGTGCCAGCAGTTACCCCGGGACAGGGGGAGATCAGGAGCAGTTCTTC.

This clonotype is medium-sized (0.01 to 0.1%) within its sample. CDR3 in amino acids: CASRRTSGNTGELFF. The DNA for the CDR3 is TGTGCCAGCCGAAGGACTAGCGGGAACACCGGGGAGCTGTTTTTT. V and J are TRBV19 and TRBJ2-2; 10 nucleotides match TRBD2. Germline CDR1 is LNHDA and CDR2 is SQIVND (reference sequence). With V trimmed by 9 bases and J by 1 base, 5 bases remained unmatched. The CDR3 spans 15 residues.

This clonotype was recorded a few times. The V gene is TRBV12-3 or TRBV12-4, the J gene TRBJ2-2; 9 bases agree with TRBD1. The trim removed 5 bases at V and 4 bases at J, leaving 2 bases unmatched. This CDR3 comprises 14 residues. The CDR3, as DNA: TGTGCCAGCAGTCGGACAGGGGCCACCGGGGAGCTGTTTTTT. It codes for CASSRTGATGELFF.

This clonotype was picked up a small number of times. The chain is built from TRBV27 and TRBJ1-3, with 7 bases identical to TRBD1. The CDR3 totals 14 residues. After removal of 5 bases from V and 3 bases from J, the junction contained 4 bases not matched to a gene. Germline V CDR1 and CDR2: MNHEY, SMNVEV (reference sequence). The CDR3 here is CASSMTGLGNTIYF. The CDR3 DNA reads TGTGCCAGCAGTATGACAGGGCTTGGAAACACCATATATTTT.

The chain employs TRBV19 and TRBJ2-1; a weak D match, TRBD2 (7 bases). The germline gives CDR1 LNHDA, CDR2 SQIVND (reference sequence). The CDR3 sequence is 18 residues long. V was cut by 2 bases and J by 4 bases, with 21 bases left in between. DNA for the CDR3: TGTGCCAGTAGTATAAGGGAGGGGGGGCGGTTTCTATACAATGAGCAGTTCTTC. Encoded protein: CASSIREGGRFLYNEQFF.

The gene calls are TRBV5-5 and TRBJ2-1; D call uncertain. V was shortened by 1 base and J by 7 bases, with 3 bases between the two germline ends. This CDR3 region has 11 residues. Germline CDR1 is SGHKS and CDR2 is YYEKEE (reference sequence). CDR3 loop: CASSLRNEQFF. The CDR3 nucleotides read TGTGCCAGCAGCTTGAGGAATGAGCAGTTCTTC.

This clonotype has a handful of counts. The chain employs TRBV15 and TRBJ2-5, with TRBD2 identical over 10 bases. Germline trimming cut 0 bases from V and 4 bases from J; bases unmatched to any gene: 5. This CDR3 region has 16 residues. The germline V gene encodes CDR1 LNHNV and CDR2 YYDKDF (reference sequence). The CDR3 DNA sequence: TGTGCCACCAGCAGAGATAGCGGGGGGTTGGCAGAGACCCAGTACTTC. Encoded protein: CATSRDSGGLAETQYF.

This rearrangement joins TRBV6-5 to TRBJ1-1; 9 positions match TRBD1. Germline V lookup: CDR1 MNHEY, CDR2 SVGAGI. This CDR3 has 13 amino acids. J gave up 6 bases and V 6 bases, and 5 bases lay outside the gene matches. In DNA form, the CDR3 reads TGTGCCAGCAGCACAGGGGGCCGTCCTGAAGCTTTCTTT. Translating gives CASSTGGRPEAFF.

This clonotype has more than one count but fewer than ten. CDR3 sequence: CASSSPSEKLFF. DNA of the CDR3: TGTGCCAGCAGTTCGCCCAGTGAAAAACTGTTTTTT. The V gene is TRBV12-3 or TRBV12-4, the J gene TRBJ1-4; unclear D gene. The CDR3 spans 12 residues. V lost 4 bases and J 7 bases, leaving 7 bases between the germline ends.

V is TRBV18 and J is TRBJ2-7; 7 nucleotides line up with TRBD2. CDR1 is KGHSH and CDR2 is LQKENI in the germline V gene. Germline trimming cut 0 bases from V and 6 bases from J; bases unmatched to any gene: 5. There are 14 residues in the CDR3. The CDR3 coding sequence is TGTGCCAGCTCACCACCGGGCAGGGAGGGCGAGCAGTACTTC. This gives the protein CASSPPGREGEQYF.

This chain joins TRBV7-6 and TRBJ2-3; TRBD2 matches at 12 bases. The CDR3 extends over 17 amino acids. Germline values: CDR1 SGHVS, CDR2 FNYEAQ. V was pared by 1 base and J by 2 bases, with 4 bases of the junction left unmatched. CDR3 loop: CASSLVASGGVTDTQYF. CDR3 DNA sequence: TGTGCCAGCAGCTTAGTGGCTAGCGGGGGGGTCACAGATACGCAGTATTTT.

The V and J genes are TRBV12-3 or TRBV12-4 and TRBJ2-7; 9 bases agree with TRBD1. V dropped 8 bases and J dropped 5; count of bases not matched to a gene: 7. This CDR3 has 13 residues. CDR3 nucleotides: TGTGCCAGCTTGGTAACAGGGGGCCACGAGCAGTACTTC. It yields the protein CASLVTGGHEQYF.

The V gene is TRBV15, the J gene TRBJ1-6, with TRBD1 matching over 7 bases. This CDR3 is 17 amino acids long. V lost 2 bases to trimming and J lost 7 bases; unmatched junction nucleotides: 11. From germline, CDR1 is LNHNV and CDR2 YYDKDF (reference sequence). CDR3 loop: CATSRSDSDRLNSPLHF. CDR3 nucleotides: TGTGCCACCAGCAGATCCGATTCGGACAGGCTGAATTCACCCCTCCACTTT.

By sample share, this clonotype is medium-sized. The rearrangement joins TRBV27 to TRBJ2-7, with D possibly being TRBD2 (6 bases). V lost 3 bases and J 2 bases, leaving 11 bases between the germline ends. Germline CDR1 is MNHEY and CDR2 is SMNVEV (reference sequence). CDR3 size: 14 residues. Here the CDR3 reads CASSLTGAPYEQYF. The DNA of the CDR3 is TGTGCCAGCAGTTTGACGGGAGCTCCCTACGAGCAGTACTTC.

This clonotype is medium-sized by share. The chain carries TRBV27 and TRBJ2-5; D gene uncertain. In germline, CDR1 is MNHEY, CDR2 SMNVEV (reference sequence). V was clipped by 6 bases and J by 5 bases, with 16 bases between them. This CDR3 is built from 14 residues. The CDR3 region is CASSQSVRLETQYF. CDR3 nucleotide sequence: TGTGCCAGCAGCCAGTCAGTGCGGTTGGAGACCCAGTACTTC.

V usage is TRBV19 and J usage is TRBJ1-1, with 8 nucleotides matching TRBD1. The trim removed 4 bases at V and 1 base at J, leaving 11 bases unmatched. The CDR3 totals 17 residues. CDR1 is LNHDA, CDR2 SQIVND, per germline (reference sequence). CDR3 bases: TGTGCCAGTAGTACGCTGTTAAACGGACAGGGGAACACTGAAGCTTTCTTT. Protein: CASSTLLNGQGNTEAFF.

A few counts support this clonotype. The V call is TRBV6-1, the J call TRBJ1-1; D gene ambiguous. Trimming shortened V by 8 bases and J by 0 bases, and 7 bases separated the two germline ends. Looked up from germline, CDR1 is MNHNS and CDR2 is SASEGT. This CDR3 comprises 12 residues. The CDR3 is CASVQMNTEAFF. CDR3 in DNA: TGTGCCAGCGTACAGATGAACACTGAAGCTTTCTTT.